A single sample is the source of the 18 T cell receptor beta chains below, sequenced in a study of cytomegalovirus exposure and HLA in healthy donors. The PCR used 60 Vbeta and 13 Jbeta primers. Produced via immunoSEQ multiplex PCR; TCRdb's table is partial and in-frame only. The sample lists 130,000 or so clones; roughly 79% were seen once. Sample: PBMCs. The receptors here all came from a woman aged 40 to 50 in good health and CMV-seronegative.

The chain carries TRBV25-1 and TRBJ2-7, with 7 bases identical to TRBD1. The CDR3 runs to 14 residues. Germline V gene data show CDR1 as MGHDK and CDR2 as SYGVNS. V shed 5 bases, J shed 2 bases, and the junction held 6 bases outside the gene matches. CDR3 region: CASSTTGRTYEQYF. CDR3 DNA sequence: TGTGCCAGCAGTACGACAGGGCGTACCTACGAGCAGTACTTC.

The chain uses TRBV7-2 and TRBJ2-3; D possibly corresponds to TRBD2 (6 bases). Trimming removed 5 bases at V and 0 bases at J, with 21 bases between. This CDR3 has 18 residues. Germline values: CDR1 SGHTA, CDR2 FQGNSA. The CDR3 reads CASSLHRGSALSTDTQYF. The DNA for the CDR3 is TGTGCCAGCAGCCTTCATCGGGGGAGCGCCCTGAGCACAGATACGCAGTATTTT.

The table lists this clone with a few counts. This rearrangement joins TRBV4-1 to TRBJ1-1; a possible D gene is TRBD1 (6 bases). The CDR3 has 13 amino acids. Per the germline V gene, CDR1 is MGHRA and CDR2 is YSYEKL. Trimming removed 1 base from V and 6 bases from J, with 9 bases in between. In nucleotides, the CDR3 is TGCGCCAGCAGCCAAGTTGAGGGGGCTGAAGCTTTCTTT. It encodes CASSQVEGAEAFF.

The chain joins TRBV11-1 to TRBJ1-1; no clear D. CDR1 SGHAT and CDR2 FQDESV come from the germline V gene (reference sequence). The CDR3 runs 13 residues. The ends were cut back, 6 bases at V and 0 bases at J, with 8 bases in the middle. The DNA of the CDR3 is TGTGCCAGCAGTAAGACACTGAACACTGAAGCTTTCTTT. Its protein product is CASSKTLNTEAFF. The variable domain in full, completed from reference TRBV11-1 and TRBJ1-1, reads EAEVAQSPRYKITEKSQAVAFWCDPISGHATLYWYRQILGQGPELLVQFQDESVVDDSQLPKDRFSAERLKGVDSTLKIQPAELGDSAMYLCASSKTLNTEAFFGQGTRLTVV.

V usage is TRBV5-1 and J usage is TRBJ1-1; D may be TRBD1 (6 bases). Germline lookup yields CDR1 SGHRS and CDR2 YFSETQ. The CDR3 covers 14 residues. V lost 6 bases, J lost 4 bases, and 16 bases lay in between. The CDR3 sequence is CASTWLQGTTEAFF. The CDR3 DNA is TGCGCCAGCACGTGGTTACAGGGAACCACTGAAGCTTTCTTT.

The CDR3 nucleotides read TGCGCCAGCAGCGCGAATGAAAAACTGTTTTTT. This translates into CASSANEKLFF. The chain has TRBV5-1 and TRBJ1-4, with D unresolved. The germline V gene encodes CDR1 SGHRS and CDR2 YFSETQ. V lost 4 bases and J lost 5, with 3 bases in between. The CDR3 is made up of 11 amino acids.

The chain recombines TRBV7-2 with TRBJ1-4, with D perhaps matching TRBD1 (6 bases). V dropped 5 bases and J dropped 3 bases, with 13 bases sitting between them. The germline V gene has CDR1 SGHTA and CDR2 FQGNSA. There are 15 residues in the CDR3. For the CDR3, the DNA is TGTGCCAGCAGCGCATGGGGGGGCGCTAATGAAAAACTGTTTTTT. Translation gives CASSAWGGANEKLFF.

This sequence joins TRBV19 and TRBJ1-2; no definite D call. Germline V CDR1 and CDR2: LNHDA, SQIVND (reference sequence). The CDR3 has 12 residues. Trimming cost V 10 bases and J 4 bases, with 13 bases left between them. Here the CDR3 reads CAILIRGYGYTF. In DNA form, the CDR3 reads TGTGCCATCCTAATACGAGGCTATGGCTACACCTTC.

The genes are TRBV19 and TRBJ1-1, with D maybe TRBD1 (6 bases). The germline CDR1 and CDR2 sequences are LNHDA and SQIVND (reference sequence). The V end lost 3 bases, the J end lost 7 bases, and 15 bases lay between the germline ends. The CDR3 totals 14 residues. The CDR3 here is CASSMAGGRGEAFF. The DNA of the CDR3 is TGTGCCAGTAGTATGGCGGGGGGCCGAGGTGAAGCTTTCTTT.

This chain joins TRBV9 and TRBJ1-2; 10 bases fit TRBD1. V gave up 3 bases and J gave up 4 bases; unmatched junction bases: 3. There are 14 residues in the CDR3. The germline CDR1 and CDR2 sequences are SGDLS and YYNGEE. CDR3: CASSADRGVYGYTF. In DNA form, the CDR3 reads TGTGCCAGCAGCGCGGACAGGGGGGTCTATGGCTACACCTTC.

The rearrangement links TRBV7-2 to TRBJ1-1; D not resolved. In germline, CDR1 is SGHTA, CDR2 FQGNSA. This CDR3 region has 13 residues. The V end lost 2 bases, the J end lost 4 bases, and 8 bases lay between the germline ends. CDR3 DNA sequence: TGTGCCAGCAGCTTAACTGCGGGCACTGAAGCTTTCTTT. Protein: CASSLTAGTEAFF.

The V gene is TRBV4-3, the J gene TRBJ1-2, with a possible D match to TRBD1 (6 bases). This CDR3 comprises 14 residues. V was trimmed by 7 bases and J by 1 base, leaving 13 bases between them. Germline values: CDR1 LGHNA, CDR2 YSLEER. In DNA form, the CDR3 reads TGCGCCAGCAACCAGGGAGGGGGTAACTATGGCTACACCTTC. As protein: CASNQGGGNYGYTF.

The CDR3 nucleotides read TGTGCCAGCAGCTACGGGGACACTAGGAACTATGGCTACACCTTC. Translated: CASSYGDTRNYGYTF. The V and J genes are TRBV6-1 and TRBJ1-2; TRBD1 might be the D (6 bases). V shed 6 bases and J shed 2 bases, with 16 bases lying between them. Germline V CDR1 and CDR2: MNHNS, SASEGT. The CDR3 extends over 15 amino acids.

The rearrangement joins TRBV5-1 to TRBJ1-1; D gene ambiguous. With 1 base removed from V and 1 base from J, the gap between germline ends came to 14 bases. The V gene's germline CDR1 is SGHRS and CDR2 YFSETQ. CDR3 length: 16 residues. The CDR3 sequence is CASSLTTPVGNTEAFF. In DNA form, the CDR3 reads TGCGCCAGCAGCTTGACCACCCCGGTTGGGAACACTGAAGCTTTCTTT.

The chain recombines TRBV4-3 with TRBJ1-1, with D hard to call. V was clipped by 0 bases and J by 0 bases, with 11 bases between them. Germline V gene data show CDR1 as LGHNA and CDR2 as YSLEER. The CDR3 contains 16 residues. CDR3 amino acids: CASSQERSSLNTEAFF. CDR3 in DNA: TGCGCCAGCAGCCAAGAGAGGTCATCCTTGAACACTGAAGCTTTCTTT.

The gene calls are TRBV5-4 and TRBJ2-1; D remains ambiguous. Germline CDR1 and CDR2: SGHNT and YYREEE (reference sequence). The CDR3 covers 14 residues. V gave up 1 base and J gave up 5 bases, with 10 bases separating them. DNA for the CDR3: TGTGCCAGCAGCTTGACCGGTTATAACAATGAGCAGTTCTTC. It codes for CASSLTGYNNEQFF.

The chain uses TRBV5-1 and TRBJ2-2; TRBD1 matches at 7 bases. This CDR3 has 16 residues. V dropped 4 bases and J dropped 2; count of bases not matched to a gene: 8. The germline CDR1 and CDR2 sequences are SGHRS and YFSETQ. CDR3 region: CASSRGTGANTGELFF. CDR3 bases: TGCGCCAGCAGCCGGGGAACAGGGGCTAACACCGGGGAGCTGTTTTTT.

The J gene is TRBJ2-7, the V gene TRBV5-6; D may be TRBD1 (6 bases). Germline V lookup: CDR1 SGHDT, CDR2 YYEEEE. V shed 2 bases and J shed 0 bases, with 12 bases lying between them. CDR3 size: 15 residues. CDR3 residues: CASSFNRASSYEQYF. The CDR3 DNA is TGTGCCAGCAGCTTTAACAGGGCCAGCTCCTACGAGCAGTACTTC.